Shown below are 30 T cell receptor beta chains from a single sample sequenced in a study of post-analysis software for immune sequencing data. Unique molecular identifiers tagged the TCR beta cDNA libraries. TCRdb reanalysed the PCR reads using MiXCR and keeps one entry per CDR3 protein. The table lists 750,000 to 950,000 distinct CDR3 sequences, 53% of them singletons. For these receptors, no antigen is known. Findings and caveats of the study: Patients carried five TRBV segments more frequently than controls did, and TRBV5-6, TRBV5-1 and TRBV20-1 were among them.

The material sequenced was blood. The receptors were sampled from a girl aged 10-17 years with multiple sclerosis.

This clonotype was detected a few times. The chain combines TRBV20-1 with TRBJ2-7; maybe TRBD2 (6 bases). Germline values: CDR1 DFQATT, CDR2 SNEGSKA (reference sequence). V dropped 3 bases and J dropped 0 bases, with 18 bases sitting between them. This CDR3 spans 16 amino acids. The CDR3 here is CSASGEIGRSSYEQYF. DNA of the CDR3: TGCAGTGCTAGTGGGGAGATTGGGAGGTCCTCCTACGAGCAGTACTTC.

The V gene is TRBV12-3 or TRBV12-4, the J gene TRBJ2-4, with 8 bases aligning to TRBD1. The closer fit of TRBJ2-7 to the DNA end suggests the J call may be wrong. The CDR3 extends over 14 amino acids. The CDR3 nucleotides are TGTGCCAGCAGCAAGAGACAGGGGTCCTACGAGCAGTACTTC. This codes for CASSKRQGSYEQYF.

V usage is TRBV10-3 and J usage is TRBJ2-5; the D call may be TRBD1 or TRBD2 (5 bases each). There are 13 residues in the CDR3. V dropped 4 bases and J dropped 7 bases, with 13 bases sitting between them. Germline CDR1 and CDR2: ENHRY and SYGVKD. CDR3: CAISGDAKGTQYF. CDR3 sequence (DNA): TGTGCCATCAGTGGGGACGCCAAGGGGACCCAGTACTTC.

The table lists this clonotype with a few counts. The chain has TRBV5-1 and TRBJ2-3, with TRBD2 matching 14 bases. The CDR3 consists of 17 residues. The germline V gene has CDR1 SGHRS and CDR2 YFSETQ. J was trimmed by 5 bases and V by 4 bases; bases with no gene match: 9. In DNA form, the CDR3 reads TGCGCCAGCAGCGACGGACTAGCGGGAGGAAAGGGAGATACGCAGTATTTT. Translated: CASSDGLAGGKGDTQYF.

This clonotype was counted a few times. V is TRBV19 and J is TRBJ2-7, with D unresolved. CDR3 length equals 14 residues. Trimming left V 0 bases short and J 0 bases short, with 6 bases between. In germline, CDR1 is LNHDA, CDR2 SQIVND (reference sequence). CDR3 coding DNA: TGTGCCAGTAGTATAGACCGGACCTCCTACGAGCAGTACTTC. It codes for CASSIDRTSYEQYF.

This clonotype was seen repeatedly, ten times or more. The chain carries TRBV12-3 or TRBV12-4 and TRBJ2-7; weak D call: TRBD1 (6 bases). The CDR3 is 11 amino acids. V was shortened by 5 bases and J by 5 bases, with 7 bases between the two germline ends. The chain's CDR3 is CASSPGDEQYF. CDR3 in DNA: TGTGCCAGCAGTCCAGGGGACGAGCAGTACTTC.

This clonotype turned up a few times. The gene calls are TRBV3-1 and TRBJ2-5; D perhaps matches TRBD2 (5 bases). CDR3 size: 14 residues. The V gene's germline CDR1 is LGHDT and CDR2 YNNKEL (reference sequence). The V gene lost 4 bases and the J gene lost 5 bases, with 14 bases spanning the gap. The CDR3 coding sequence is TGTGCCAGCAGCCGAGAGGGCCGTACGGAGACCCAGTACTTC. It encodes CASSREGRTETQYF.

This CDR3 reads CASRSGLAGYEQYF. The CDR3 coding sequence is TGTGCCAGCAGATCCGGACTAGCGGGATACGAGCAGTACTTC. V usage is TRBV12-3 or TRBV12-4 and J usage is TRBJ2-7, with 12 bases matching TRBD2. There are 14 residues in the CDR3. The J segment lost 4 bases and the V segment lost 6 bases, leaving 4 bases of the junction unmatched.

In this sample, this clonotype turned up a few times. The rearrangement links TRBV4-1 to TRBJ2-7; TRBD2 agrees at 12 bases. Germline CDR1 reads MGHRA; CDR2 reads YSYEKL. The CDR3 consists of 15 residues. With 4 bases clipped from V and 5 bases from J, the junction kept 6 bases outside the gene matches. CDR3 residues: CASSPASGGAHEQYF. CDR3 nucleotides: TGCGCCAGCAGCCCTGCTAGCGGGGGGGCCCACGAGCAGTACTTC.

This chain connects TRBV25-1 to TRBJ2-7; D gene unclear. The V end was cut by 2 bases, the J end by 0 bases, with 8 bases between. The CDR3 covers 14 residues. From germline, CDR1 is MGHDK and CDR2 SYGVNS. In DNA form, the CDR3 reads TGTGCCAGCAGTGAAGGAGTCTACTCCTACGAGCAGTACTTC. This translates into CASSEGVYSYEQYF.

The J gene is TRBJ2-5, the V gene TRBV15, with 7 bases lining up with TRBD2. Unmatched junction bases numbered 1, after V lost 8 bases and J lost 1 base. CDR3 length: 12 amino acids. The germline gives CDR1 LNHNV, CDR2 YYDKDF (reference sequence). CDR3 protein: CATGTIQETQYF. CDR3 DNA: TGTGCCACCGGGACTATCCAAGAGACCCAGTACTTC. Complete variable domain (other parts from reference TRBV15 and TRBJ2-5): DAMVIQNPRYQVTQFGKPVTLSCSQTLNHNVMYWYQQKSSQAPKLLFHYYDKDFNNEADTPDNFQSRRPNTSFCFLDIRSPGLGDTAMYLCATGTIQETQYFGPGTRLLVL.

This chain links TRBV20-1 with TRBJ2-7; perhaps TRBD1 as D (5 bases). This CDR3 comprises 16 residues. V lost 0 bases, J lost 5 bases, and 20 bases lay in between. CDR1 and CDR2 from the germline V gene are DFQATT and SNEGSKA (reference sequence). CDR3 sequence reads: CSARDPGQGRNHEQYF. Here the CDR3 DNA reads TGCAGTGCTAGAGATCCTGGCCAGGGTCGTAACCACGAGCAGTACTTC.

The chain employs TRBV7-9 and TRBJ1-1; D call uncertain. V was trimmed by 3 bases and J by 1 base, leaving 6 bases between them. Germline CDR1 SEHNR, CDR2 FQNEAQ (reference sequence). This CDR3 spans 13 amino acids. The CDR3 loop reads CASSFSTNTEAFF. The CDR3 DNA reads TGTGCCAGCAGCTTTAGCACGAACACTGAAGCTTTCTTT. Together with reference TRBV7-9 and TRBJ1-1, the CDR3 gives the full variable domain: DTGVSQNPRHKITKRGQNVTFRCDPISEHNRLYWYRQTLGQGPEFLTYFQNEAQLEKSRLLSDRFSAERPKGSFSTLEIQRTEQGDSAMYLCASSFSTNTEAFFGQGTRLTVV.

The chain links TRBV29-1 to TRBJ2-3, with TRBD2 matching over 11 bases. Germline trimming cut 3 bases from V and 3 bases from J; bases unmatched to any gene: 11. CDR3 size: 17 residues. CDR1 and CDR2 from the germline V gene are SQVTM and ANQGSEA. This CDR3 is CSVDTTSGKSPTDTQYF. CDR3 sequence (DNA): TGCAGCGTTGATACGACTAGCGGGAAAAGCCCTACAGATACGCAGTATTTT.

The chain recombines TRBV5-6 with TRBJ1-1; D is perhaps TRBD1 (5 bases). Trimming removed 2 bases at V and 7 bases at J, with 9 bases between. CDR1 SGHDT and CDR2 YYEEEE come from the germline V gene. The CDR3 length is 12 residues. CDR3 coding DNA: TGTGCCAGCAGCTTCCAGGGAAGTGAAGCTTTCTTT. Protein: CASSFQGSEAFF.

This clonotype was seen a handful of times. CDR3 in DNA: TGCAGCGTTGAAGGGTCATGGGAATCCGACTCCTACGAGCAGTACTTC. This gives the protein CSVEGSWESDSYEQYF. V usage is TRBV29-1 and J usage is TRBJ2-7; the D is unclear. Germline V gene data show CDR1 as SQVTM and CDR2 as ANQGSEA. This CDR3 comprises 16 residues. The V and J ends lost 1 base and 0 bases respectively, with 16 bases between them.

V usage is TRBV5-1 and J usage is TRBJ2-1; a possible D gene is TRBD2 (5 bases). V gave up 2 bases and J gave up 6 bases, with 15 bases separating them. Per the germline V gene, CDR1 is SGHRS and CDR2 is YFSETQ. This CDR3 is built from 15 residues. The DNA of the CDR3 is TGCGCCAGCAGCTTCGGTCTAAACCGGGGCAATGAGCAGTTCTTC. Residues: CASSFGLNRGNEQFF.

This clonotype was detected only a few times. The chain has TRBV7-2 and TRBJ1-1; D might be TRBD1 (5 bases). CDR1 is SGHTA and CDR2 is FQGNSA in the germline V gene. Trimming took off 3 bases at V and 0 bases at J, with 11 bases between the two ends. CDR3 size: 15 residues. The CDR3 nucleotides are TGTGCCAGCAGCTTGGGGGTTATCATGAACACTGAAGCTTTCTTT. This encodes CASSLGVIMNTEAFF.

The rearrangement uses TRBV5-1 and TRBJ2-3, with 12 bases aligning to TRBD2. This CDR3 is 15 amino acids long. Germline CDR1 and CDR2: SGHRS and YFSETQ. V shed 5 bases and J 2 bases; nucleotides not matched to a gene: 3. The CDR3, as DNA: TGCGCCAGCAGAACTAGCGGGGGGATCACAGATACGCAGTATTTT. This gives the protein CASRTSGGITDTQYF.

The genes are TRBV10-3 and TRBJ2-7; D perhaps matches TRBD1 (5 bases). Germline CDR1 and CDR2: ENHRY and SYGVKD. This CDR3 contains 13 residues. V was clipped by 8 bases and J by 0 bases, with 11 bases between them. The CDR3 spells CAIGSGLSYEQYF. Here the CDR3 DNA reads TGTGCCATCGGGTCAGGGCTCTCCTACGAGCAGTACTTC.

V is TRBV28 and J is TRBJ2-7; D is unclear. The CDR3 contains 11 residues. V gave up 3 bases and J gave up 5 bases, with 5 bases separating them. The germline V gene encodes CDR1 MDHEN and CDR2 SYDVKM. CDR3: CASSFLDEQYF. In nucleotides, the CDR3 is TGTGCCAGCAGTTTTCTGGACGAGCAGTACTTC.

The CDR3 protein is CATSRVSGGYNEQFF. The CDR3 coding sequence is TGTGCCACCAGCAGAGTTAGTGGGGGGTACAATGAGCAGTTCTTC. The rearrangement links TRBV15 to TRBJ2-1, with a tentative D call TRBD2 (6 bases). Trimming took 1 base from V and 4 from J, leaving 11 bases between them. There are 15 residues in the CDR3. CDR1 is LNHNV, CDR2 YYDKDF, per germline (reference sequence).

The chain is built from TRBV20-1 and TRBJ2-5; D unresolved. The V and J ends lost 5 bases and 1 base respectively, with 14 bases between them. The germline V gene has CDR1 DFQATT and CDR2 SNEGSKA (reference sequence). The length of the CDR3 is 14 residues. CDR3 DNA sequence: TGCAGTGCTCCGGGCAACAGCAGCCAAGAGACCCAGTACTTC. Translated, it gives CSAPGNSSQETQYF.

This chain links TRBV29-1 with TRBJ2-2; 11 nucleotides align to TRBD1. Trimming removed 5 bases from V and 6 bases from J; junction bases left unmatched: 5. CDR1 and CDR2 from the germline V gene are SQVTM and ANQGSEA. The CDR3 spans 14 residues. This CDR3 reads CSVSDRGPSGELFF. The CDR3 nucleotides read TGCAGCGTTTCGGACAGGGGGCCCTCCGGGGAGCTGTTTTTT.

CDR3 region: CASSQRVNYEQYF. The DNA of the CDR3 is TGTGCCAGCAGCCAGAGAGTGAACTACGAGCAGTACTTC. This rearrangement joins TRBV3-1 to TRBJ2-5; D is uncertain. The DNA end lines up better with TRBJ2-7; the J call may be wrong. Germline lookup yields CDR1 LGHDT and CDR2 YNNKEL (reference sequence). CDR3 length: 13 amino acids.

The chain is built from TRBV6-1 and TRBJ2-4; D is perhaps TRBD1 (7 bases). V gave up 7 bases and J gave up 7 bases, with 20 bases separating them. This CDR3 is built from 15 residues. Germline V gives CDR1 MNHNS, CDR2 SASEGT. This chain's CDR3 is CASNPTGRSGNIQYF. The CDR3 DNA sequence: TGTGCCAGCAATCCGACAGGGAGGTCGGGGAACATTCAGTACTTC.

This clonotype was found a few times. This chain joins TRBV7-9 and TRBJ2-1; 11 nucleotides match TRBD2. The V segment lost 1 base and the J segment 5 bases; nucleotides outside the gene matches: 1. CDR1 SEHNR and CDR2 FQNEAQ come from the germline V gene (reference sequence). This CDR3 is built from 15 residues. CDR3 nucleotides: TGTGCCAGCAGCTTAGAGGGACTAGCGGACAATGAGCAGTTCTTC. Amino acid sequence: CASSLEGLADNEQFF.

J is TRBJ2-3 and V is TRBV12-3 or TRBV12-4, with 7 bases matching TRBD2. This CDR3 spans 12 amino acids. With V trimmed by 5 bases and J by 9 bases, 5 bases remained unmatched. The DNA for the CDR3 is TGTGCCAGCAGTCCCCCGGGAGGCACGCAGTATTTT. It yields the protein CASSPPGGTQYF.

V gene TRBV5-1 combines with J gene TRBJ2-7, with TRBD1 identical over 10 bases. The CDR3 length is 14 residues. Germline trimming cut 4 bases from V and 8 bases from J; bases unmatched to any gene: 9. The germline CDR1 and CDR2 sequences are SGHRS and YFSETQ. In DNA form, the CDR3 reads TGCGCCAGCAGCCCCAGGGACAGGGGAGATCAGCAGTACTTC. Residues: CASSPRDRGDQQYF.

This clonotype was seen only once. The chain combines TRBV7-3 with TRBJ2-1, with D possibly matching TRBD1 (6 bases). The CDR3 covers 14 residues. The V gene lost 5 bases and the J gene lost 4 bases, with 12 bases spanning the gap. Germline V gene lookup returns CDR1 SGHTA and CDR2 FQGTGA. CDR3 nucleotides: TGTGCCAGCAGCAGTGGACAGAAATACAATGAGCAGTTCTTC. As protein: CASSSGQKYNEQFF.